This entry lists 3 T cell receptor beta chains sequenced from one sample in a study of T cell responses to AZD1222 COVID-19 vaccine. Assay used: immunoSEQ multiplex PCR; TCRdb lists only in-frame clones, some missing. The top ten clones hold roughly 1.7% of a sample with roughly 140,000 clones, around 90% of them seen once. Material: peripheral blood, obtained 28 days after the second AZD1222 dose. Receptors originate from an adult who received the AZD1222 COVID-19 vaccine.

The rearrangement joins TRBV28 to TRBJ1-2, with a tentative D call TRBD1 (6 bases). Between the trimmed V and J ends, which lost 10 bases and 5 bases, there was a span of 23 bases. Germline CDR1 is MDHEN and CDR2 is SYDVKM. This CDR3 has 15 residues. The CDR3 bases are TGTGCCACCCGAGACGGGGGGCCGAGGGGATATGGCTACACCTTC. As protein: CATRDGGPRGYGYTF.

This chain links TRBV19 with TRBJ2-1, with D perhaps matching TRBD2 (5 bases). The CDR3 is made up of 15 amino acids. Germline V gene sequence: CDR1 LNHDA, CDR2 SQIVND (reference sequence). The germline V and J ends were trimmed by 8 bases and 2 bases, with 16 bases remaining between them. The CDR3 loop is CASRTGLLAYNEQFF. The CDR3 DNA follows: TGTGCCAGTCGGACGGGATTGCTTGCCTACAATGAGCAGTTCTTC.

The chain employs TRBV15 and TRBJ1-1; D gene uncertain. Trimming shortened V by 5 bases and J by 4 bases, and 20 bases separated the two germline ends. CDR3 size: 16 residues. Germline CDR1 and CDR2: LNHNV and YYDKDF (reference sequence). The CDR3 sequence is CATSPESPGVGTEAFF. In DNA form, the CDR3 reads TGTGCCACCAGCCCGGAAAGCCCGGGAGTGGGCACTGAAGCTTTCTTT.